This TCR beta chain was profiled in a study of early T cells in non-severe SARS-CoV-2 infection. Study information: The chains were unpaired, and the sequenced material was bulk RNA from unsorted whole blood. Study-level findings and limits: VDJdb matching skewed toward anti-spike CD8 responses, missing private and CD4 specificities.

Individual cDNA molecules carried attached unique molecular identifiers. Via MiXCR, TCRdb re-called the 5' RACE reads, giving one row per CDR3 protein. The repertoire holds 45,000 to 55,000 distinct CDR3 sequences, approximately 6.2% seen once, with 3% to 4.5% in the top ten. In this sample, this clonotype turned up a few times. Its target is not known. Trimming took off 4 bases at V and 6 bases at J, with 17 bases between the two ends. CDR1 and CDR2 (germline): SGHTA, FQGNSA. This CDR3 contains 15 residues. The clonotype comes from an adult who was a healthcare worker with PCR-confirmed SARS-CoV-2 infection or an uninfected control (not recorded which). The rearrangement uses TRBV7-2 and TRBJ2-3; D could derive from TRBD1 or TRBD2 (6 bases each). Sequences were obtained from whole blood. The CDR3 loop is CASSSGGLASDTQYF. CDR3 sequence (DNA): TGTGCCAGCAGCTCCGGGGGCCTCGCTTCCGATACGCAGTATTTT.